The source of this T cell receptor (beta chain) is a study of blood T cells in healthy people across ages. Trimming left V 0 bases short and J 5 bases short, with 14 bases between. The CDR3 covers 15 residues. Germline V gene sequence: CDR1 SGHDT, CDR2 YYEEEE. Samples had at least 6.5 million PBMCs isolated from them. There are a few counts of this clonotype. Its antigen is as yet unknown. It was with a sample-barcoded 5' primer and a J-beta primer mix that a second PCR of roughly 6 to 11 cycles was run. TCRdb reprocessed the 5' RACE reads with MiXCR, giving one entry per CDR3 protein. Of some 1.4 million distinct CDR3 sequences in the sample, 42% were seen once. Findings and caveats of the study: Lack of knowledge of donor CMV status possibly confounded expanded clonotype changes. Those diversity estimates obtained from one million T cells were thought to be underestimates.

The receptor was isolated from a woman aged 18-29 years in good health. The sequenced material came from blood. The V gene is TRBV5-6, the J gene TRBJ1-2, with D possibly being TRBD1 (5 bases). The CDR3 sequence is CASSLGTTLLYGYTF. For the CDR3, the DNA is TGTGCCAGCAGCTTGGGGACAACTCTCCTTTATGGCTACACCTTC.